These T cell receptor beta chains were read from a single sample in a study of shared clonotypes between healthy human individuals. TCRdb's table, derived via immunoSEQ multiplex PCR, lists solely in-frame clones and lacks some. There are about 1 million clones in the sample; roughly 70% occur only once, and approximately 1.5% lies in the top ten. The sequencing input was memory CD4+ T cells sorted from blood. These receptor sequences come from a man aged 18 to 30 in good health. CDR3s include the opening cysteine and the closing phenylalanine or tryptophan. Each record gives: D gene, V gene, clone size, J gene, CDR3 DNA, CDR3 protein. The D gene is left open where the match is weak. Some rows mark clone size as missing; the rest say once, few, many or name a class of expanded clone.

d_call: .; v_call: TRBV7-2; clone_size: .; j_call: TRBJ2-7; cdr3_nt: TGTGCCAGCAGCTTAGTAGGGGACACTTCCTACGAGCAGTACTTC; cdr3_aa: CASSLVGDTSYEQYF
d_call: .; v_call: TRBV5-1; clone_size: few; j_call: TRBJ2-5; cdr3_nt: TGCGCCAGCAGCTTGGGGATGATTGGGAACCGGCCAGAGACCCAGTACTTC; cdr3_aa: CASSLGMIGNRPETQYF
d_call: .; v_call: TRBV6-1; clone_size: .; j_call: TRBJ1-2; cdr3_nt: TGTGCCAGCAGTGAAGCCCCCTTTCGATTTGGTGGGGATTACTATGGCTACACCTTC; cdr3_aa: CASSEAPFRFGGDYYGYTF
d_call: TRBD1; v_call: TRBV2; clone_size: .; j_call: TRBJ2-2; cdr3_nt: TGTGCCAGCAGATCAGCAGGGGGTGGGACCGGGGAGCTGTTTTTT; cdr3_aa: CASRSAGGGTGELFF
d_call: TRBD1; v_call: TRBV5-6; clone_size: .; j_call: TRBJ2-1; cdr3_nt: TGTGCCAGCAGCTTGGATCCAGGGGGCTCCTACAATGAGCAGTTCTTC; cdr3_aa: CASSLDPGGSYNEQFF
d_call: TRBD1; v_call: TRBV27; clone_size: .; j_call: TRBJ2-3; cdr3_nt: TGTGCCAGCAGTTCCGACAGGGGGCGAAGCACAGATACGCAGTATTTT; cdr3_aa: CASSSDRGRSTDTQYF
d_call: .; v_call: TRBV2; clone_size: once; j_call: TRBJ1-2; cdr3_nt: TGTGCCAGCAGTGGTCTTCACGCGGGGGGCTACACCTTC; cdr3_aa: CASSGLHAGGYTF
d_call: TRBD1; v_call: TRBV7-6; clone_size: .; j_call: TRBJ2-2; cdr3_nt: TGTGCCAGCAGCCTGGGACAGAGAAACACCGGGGAGCTGTTTTTT; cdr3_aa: CASSLGQRNTGELFF
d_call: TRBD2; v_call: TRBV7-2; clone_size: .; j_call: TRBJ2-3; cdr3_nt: TGTGCCAGCAGCTCGACAGGGCGCGGGGGGGCTTCAGATACGCAGTATTTT; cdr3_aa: CASSSTGRGGASDTQYF
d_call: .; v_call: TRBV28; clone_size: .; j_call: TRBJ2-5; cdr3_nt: TGTGCCAGCAGTTTACCGGCCGCCGGAATAGAGACCCAGTACTTC; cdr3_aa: CASSLPAAGIETQYF
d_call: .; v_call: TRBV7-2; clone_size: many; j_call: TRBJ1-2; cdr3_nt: TGTGCCAGCAGCTTGGGGTTCGTTGAGGATGGCTACACCTTC; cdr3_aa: CASSLGFVEDGYTF
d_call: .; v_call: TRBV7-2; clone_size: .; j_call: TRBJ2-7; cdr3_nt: TGTGCCAGCAGCCCCCTTGCCGGGAAGGGTTACGAGCAGTACTTC; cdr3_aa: CASSPLAGKGYEQYF
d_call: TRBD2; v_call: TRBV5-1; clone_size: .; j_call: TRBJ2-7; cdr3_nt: TGCGCCAGCAGCGGAGGAAAGCGGGAGGGCCAAGACGAGCAGTACTTC; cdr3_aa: CASSGGKREGQDEQYF
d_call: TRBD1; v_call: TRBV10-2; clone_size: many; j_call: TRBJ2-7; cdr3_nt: TGCGCCAGCAGTGAGCCAGGACAGGGCAGGGGCTCCTACGAGCAGTACTTC; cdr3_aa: CASSEPGQGRGSYEQYF
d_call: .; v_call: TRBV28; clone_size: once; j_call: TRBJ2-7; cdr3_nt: TGTGCCAGCAGCCCCATCGGAAGGTGGCAGTACTTC; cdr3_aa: CASSPIGRWQYF
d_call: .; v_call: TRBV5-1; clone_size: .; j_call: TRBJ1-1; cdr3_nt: TGCGCCAGCAGCTTATCGGGGGGTTGGACTGAAGCTTTCTTT; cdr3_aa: CASSLSGGWTEAFF
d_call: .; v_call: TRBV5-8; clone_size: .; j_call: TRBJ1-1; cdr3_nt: TGTGCCAGCAGCCCCAGGGGCACTGAAGCTTTCTTT; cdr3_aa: CASSPRGTEAFF
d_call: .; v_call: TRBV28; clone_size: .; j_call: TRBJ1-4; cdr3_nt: TGTGCCAGCAGTTTATTATGGGGGTCTCTTGAAAAACTGTTTTTT; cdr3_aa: CASSLLWGSLEKLFF
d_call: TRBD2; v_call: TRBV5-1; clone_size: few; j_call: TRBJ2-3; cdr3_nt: TGCGCCAGCAGCTTGTGGACTAGCGGGGGGGATACGCAGTATTTT; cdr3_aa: CASSLWTSGGDTQYF
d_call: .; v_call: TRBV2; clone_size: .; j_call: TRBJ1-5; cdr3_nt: TGTGCCAGCAGGGGGGGACGAAATAGCAATCAGCCCCAGCATTTT; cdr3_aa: CASRGGRNSNQPQHF
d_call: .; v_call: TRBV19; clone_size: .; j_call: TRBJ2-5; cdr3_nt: TGTGCCAGTATGCCGGGGCAGGGACGTGGGGAGACCCAGTACTTC; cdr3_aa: CASMPGQGRGETQYF
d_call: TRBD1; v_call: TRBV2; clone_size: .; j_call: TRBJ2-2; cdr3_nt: TGTGCCGTTCAGCCTTATAGGACAGGGGCGACCGGGGAGCTGTTTTTT; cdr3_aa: CAVQPYRTGATGELFF
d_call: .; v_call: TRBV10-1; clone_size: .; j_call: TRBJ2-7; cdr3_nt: TGCGCCAGCAGTTCAAACAGGGTTGGCGAGCAGTACTTC; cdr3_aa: CASSSNRVGEQYF
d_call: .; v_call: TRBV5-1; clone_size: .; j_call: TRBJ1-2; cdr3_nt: TGCGCCAGCAGCTTCGACAGCTATGGCTACACCTTC; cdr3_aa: CASSFDSYGYTF
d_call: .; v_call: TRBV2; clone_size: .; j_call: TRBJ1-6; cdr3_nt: TGTGCCAGCAGTCCTGACATCCGCTCCTATAATTCACCCCTCCACTTT; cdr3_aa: CASSPDIRSYNSPLHF
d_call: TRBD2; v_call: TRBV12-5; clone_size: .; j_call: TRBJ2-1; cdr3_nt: TGTGCTAGTGGTTCGCAGCGGGAGGGCCTTCATGAGCAGTTCTTC; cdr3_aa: CASGSQREGLHEQFF
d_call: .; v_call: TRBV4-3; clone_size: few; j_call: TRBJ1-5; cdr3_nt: TGCGCCAGCAGCCAAGACAGTTCGAATCAGCCCCAGCATTTT; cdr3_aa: CASSQDSSNQPQHF
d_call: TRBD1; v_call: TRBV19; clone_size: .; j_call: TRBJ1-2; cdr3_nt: TGTGCCAGTAGTCAGATGGGGGGACAGAACTATGGCTACACCTTC; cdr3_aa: CASSQMGGQNYGYTF
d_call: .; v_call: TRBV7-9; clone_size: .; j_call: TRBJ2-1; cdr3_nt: TGTGCCAGCAGCTTATCGACTAGGCGGGTACCAGGACATGAGCAGTTCTTC; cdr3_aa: CASSLSTRRVPGHEQFF
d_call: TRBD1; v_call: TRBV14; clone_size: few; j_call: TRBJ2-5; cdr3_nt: TGTGCCAGCAGTCGACGGACAGGGTGGGCCCAAGAGACCCAGTACTTC; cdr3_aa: CASSRRTGWAQETQYF
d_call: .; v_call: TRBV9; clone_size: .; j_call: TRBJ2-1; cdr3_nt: TGTGCCAGCAGCGTAGACTGGGGCAATGAGCAGTTCTTC; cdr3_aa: CASSVDWGNEQFF
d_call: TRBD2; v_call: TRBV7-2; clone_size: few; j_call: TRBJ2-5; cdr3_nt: TGTGCCAGCAGCTTTATTCGACTAGCAGGGGAGACCCAGTACTTC; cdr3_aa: CASSFIRLAGETQYF
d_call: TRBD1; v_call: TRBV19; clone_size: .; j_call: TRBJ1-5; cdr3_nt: TGTGCCAGTAGTAACGGCCTAGGGACAGATAATCAGCCCCAGCATTTT; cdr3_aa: CASSNGLGTDNQPQHF
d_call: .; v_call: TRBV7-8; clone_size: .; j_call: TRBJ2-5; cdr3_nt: TGTTCCGAGGGACCCCACCCCGAGACCCAGTACTTC; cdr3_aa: CSEGPHPETQYF
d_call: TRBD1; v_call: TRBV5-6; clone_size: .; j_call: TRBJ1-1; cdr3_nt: TGTGCCAGCAGCCCTGACAGGGACACTGAAGCTTTCTTT; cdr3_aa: CASSPDRDTEAFF
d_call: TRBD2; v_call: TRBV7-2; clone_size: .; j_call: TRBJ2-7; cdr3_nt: TGTGCCAGCAGCATCAGAGCGGGAGTGGGCTACGAGCAGTACTTC; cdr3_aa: CASSIRAGVGYEQYF
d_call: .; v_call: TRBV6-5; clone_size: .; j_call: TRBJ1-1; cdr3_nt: TGTGCCAGCAGTCTCGTGCCGAACACTGAAGCTTTCTTT; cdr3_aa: CASSLVPNTEAFF
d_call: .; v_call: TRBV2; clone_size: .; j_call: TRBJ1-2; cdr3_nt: TGTGCCAGCAGTGGAGGACAGCGATATAACACCTTC; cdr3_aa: CASSGGQRYNTF
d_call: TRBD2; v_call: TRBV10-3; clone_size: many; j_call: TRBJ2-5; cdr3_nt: TGTGCCATCAGGGTAGCGGGGGGAGAGACCCAGTACTTC; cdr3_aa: CAIRVAGGETQYF
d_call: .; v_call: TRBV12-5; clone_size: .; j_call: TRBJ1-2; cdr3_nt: TGTGCTAGTGGTTTGGGAGGGACGGCGAGTGGCTACACCTTC; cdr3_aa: CASGLGGTASGYTF
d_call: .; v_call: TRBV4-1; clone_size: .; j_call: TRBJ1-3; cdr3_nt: TGCGCCAGCAGCCAATATTTGACAGGCGACCTCTCGGGAAACACCATATATTTT; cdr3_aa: CASSQYLTGDLSGNTIYF
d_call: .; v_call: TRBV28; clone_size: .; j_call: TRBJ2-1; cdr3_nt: TGTGCCAGCCCCCCGCGGGGTGGCTACAATGAGCAGTTCTTC; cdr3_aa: CASPPRGGYNEQFF
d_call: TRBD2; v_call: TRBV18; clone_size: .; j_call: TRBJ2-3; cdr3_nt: TGTGCCAGCTCACCAACTAGCGGGGGTGCAGATACGCAGTATTTT; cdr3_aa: CASSPTSGGADTQYF
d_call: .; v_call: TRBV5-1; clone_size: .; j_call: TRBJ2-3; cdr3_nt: TGCGCCAGCAGCTTGGCGGCGGGGCCCAGCACAGATACGCAGTATTTT; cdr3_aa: CASSLAAGPSTDTQYF
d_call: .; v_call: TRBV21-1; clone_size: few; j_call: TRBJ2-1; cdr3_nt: TGTGCCAGCAGCAAGCCAGGGGACAATGAGCAGTTCTTC; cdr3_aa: CASSKPGDNEQFF
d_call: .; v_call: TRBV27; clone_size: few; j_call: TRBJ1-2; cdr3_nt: TGTGCCAGCAGTTTATCGTACGAGGGCAGCTATGGCTACACCTTC; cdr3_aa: CASSLSYEGSYGYTF
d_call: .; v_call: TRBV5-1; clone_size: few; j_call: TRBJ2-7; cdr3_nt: TGCGCCAGCAGTCCGGGACCCCTTGGGGACGACGAGCAGTACTTC; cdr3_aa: CASSPGPLGDDEQYF
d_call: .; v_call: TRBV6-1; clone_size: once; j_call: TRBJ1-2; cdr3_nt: TGTGCCAGCAGTGAAGGGGGAGGCAGGGAGTATGGCTACACCTTC; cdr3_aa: CASSEGGGREYGYTF
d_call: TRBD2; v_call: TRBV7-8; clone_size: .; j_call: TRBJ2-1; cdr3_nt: TGTGCCAGCAGCTTAGGAGGACTAGCGGCAAATGAGCAGTTCTTC; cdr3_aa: CASSLGGLAANEQFF
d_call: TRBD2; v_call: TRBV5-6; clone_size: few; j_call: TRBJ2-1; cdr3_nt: TGTGCCAGCAGCTTGACTAGCGGGGTAATCTCCTACAATGAGCAGTTCTTC; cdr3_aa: CASSLTSGVISYNEQFF
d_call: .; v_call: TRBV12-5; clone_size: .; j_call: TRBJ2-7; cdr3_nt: TGTGCTAGTGGTCCCCGAGACGAGCAGTACTTC; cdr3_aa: CASGPRDEQYF
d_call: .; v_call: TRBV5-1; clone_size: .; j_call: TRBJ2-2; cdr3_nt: TGCGCCACCTCGGACACCGGGGAGCTGTTTTTT; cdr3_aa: CATSDTGELFF
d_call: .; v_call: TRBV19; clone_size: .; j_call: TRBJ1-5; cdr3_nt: TGTGCCAGTAGTCAGGAGCAGGGGATCAGCGACAATCAGCCCCAGCATTTT; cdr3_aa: CASSQEQGISDNQPQHF
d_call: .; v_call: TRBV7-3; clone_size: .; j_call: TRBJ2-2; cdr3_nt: TGTGCCAGCAGCTTAACTTCACCCGGGTACGGGGAGCTGTTTTTT; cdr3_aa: CASSLTSPGYGELFF
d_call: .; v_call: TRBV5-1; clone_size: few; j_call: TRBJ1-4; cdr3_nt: TGCGCCAGCAGCTTGCGGGGGGCTGCTAATGAAAAACTGTTTTTT; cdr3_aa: CASSLRGAANEKLFF